One sample yielded the 7 T cell receptor beta chains listed below, sequenced in a study of cytomegalovirus exposure and HLA in healthy donors. The study ran its PCR with 60 Vbeta and 13 Jbeta primers. Assay: immunoSEQ multiplex PCR; the TCRdb copy retains only in-frame clones and omits some. This sample has around 83,000 clones, with approximately 78% found just once. The sample comprised PBMCs. The source of these receptors is a male donor in good health and CMV-seropositive.

This clone was detected a few times. The chain combines TRBV20-1 with TRBJ2-5, with a weak D call TRBD2 (5 bases). In germline, CDR1 is DFQATT, CDR2 SNEGSKA (reference sequence). CDR3 length: 11 residues. The germline V and J ends were trimmed by 7 bases and 5 bases, with 11 bases remaining between them. CDR3 region: CSVTSGETQYF. The CDR3 DNA reads TGCAGTGTCACTTCGGGGGAGACCCAGTACTTC.

This clone showed up just a few times. The V gene is TRBV30, the J gene TRBJ1-1; possibly TRBD1 for D (6 bases). The V gene lost 2 bases and the J gene lost 1 base, with 11 bases spanning the gap. Germline CDR1 GTSNPN, CDR2 SVGIG (reference sequence). The CDR3 runs 14 residues. CDR3 nucleotides: TGTGCCTGGAGTCTCCAGACAGGGAACACTGAAGCTTTCTTT. Amino acids: CAWSLQTGNTEAFF.

Here the CDR3 DNA reads TGTGCCAGCAGCTTAGAGAGGACAGGGAGCAATGAGCAGTTCTTC. Its protein is CASSLERTGSNEQFF. The genes are TRBV7-7 and TRBJ2-1; TRBD1 matches 8 bases. The trim removed 1 base at V and 6 bases at J, leaving 5 bases unmatched. The CDR3 consists of 15 residues. Germline CDR1 SSHAT, CDR2 FNYEAQ (reference sequence). The full variable domain, its missing parts supplied by reference TRBV7-7 and TRBJ2-1, is GAGVSQSPRYKVTKRGQDVTLRCDPISSHATLYWYQQALGQGPEFLTYFNYEAQPDKSGLPSDRFSAERPEGSISTLTIQRTEQRDSAMYRCASSLERTGSNEQFFGPGTRLTVL.

This rearrangement joins TRBV27 to TRBJ2-7, with 9 bases matching TRBD2. The CDR3 length is 15 residues. Germline trimming cut 4 bases from V and 2 bases from J; bases unmatched to any gene: 6. Germline CDR1 MNHEY, CDR2 SMNVEV (reference sequence). This CDR3 reads CASSWTSVTTYEQYF. As DNA, the CDR3 is TGTGCCAGCAGTTGGACTAGCGTCACAACCTACGAGCAGTACTTC.

This clone has just a few counts. This chain uses TRBV6-1 with TRBJ1-5, with TRBD1 matching over 12 bases. V was clipped by 8 bases and J by 3 bases; unmatched bases: 2. CDR3 length equals 14 residues. CDR1 and CDR2 (germline): MNHNS, SASEGT. The chain's CDR3 is CASGTGGLNQPQHF. CDR3 nucleotides: TGTGCCAGCGGGACAGGGGGCCTCAATCAGCCCCAGCATTTT.

This chain uses TRBV4-1 with TRBJ2-7, with 12 nucleotides matching TRBD2. V gave up 1 base and J gave up 2 bases; unmatched junction bases: 6. This CDR3 spans 17 amino acids. Germline-derived CDR1 and CDR2 are MGHRA and YSYEKL. In nucleotides, the CDR3 is TGCGCCAGCAGCCAAGTTACTAGCGGGAGGCCTGCCTACGAGCAGTACTTC. It is translated as CASSQVTSGRPAYEQYF.

V is TRBV6-1 and J is TRBJ2-1, with D possibly TRBD1 on 6 matching bases. This CDR3 is 14 amino acids long. Germline-derived CDR1 and CDR2 are MNHNS and SASEGT. V was clipped by 4 bases and J by 8 bases, with 15 bases between them. The CDR3 bases are TGTGCCAGCAGTGCGCAGGGGCCTACCGATGAGCAGTTCTTC. Residues: CASSAQGPTDEQFF.